This passage covers 25 T cell receptor beta chains from one sample sequenced in a study of cytomegalovirus exposure and HLA in healthy donors. PCR employed 60 Vbeta and 13 Jbeta primers. Sequencing was performed with immunoSEQ multiplex PCR; in TCRdb, only in-frame clones are kept and a portion is missing. The sample holds under 150,000 clones, 82% seen once. The sequencing input was PBMCs. The receptors were sampled from a boy aged 5-17 years in good health and CMV-seronegative.

The chain links TRBV25-1 to TRBJ2-2; 7 positions match TRBD1. CDR1 is MGHDK and CDR2 is SYGVNS in the germline V gene. The CDR3 has 15 residues. Germline trimming cut 3 bases from V and 5 bases from J; bases unmatched to any gene: 6. The DNA of the CDR3 is TGTGCCAGCAGTGATCCGGGACAGCGTACCGGGGAGCTGTTTTTT. Residues: CASSDPGQRTGELFF.

This clone appeared once. J is TRBJ1-2 and V is TRBV29-1; D might be TRBD1 (5 bases). Trimming stripped 4 bases from V and 4 bases from J, with 7 bases between. Germline CDR1 is SQVTM and CDR2 is ANQGSEA. CDR3 length: 11 residues. CDR3 residues: CSVAGVYGYTF. The DNA for the CDR3 is TGCAGCGTTGCGGGGGTCTATGGCTACACCTTC.

The chain links TRBV23-1 to TRBJ1-2; possible D gene TRBD1, 5 bases. TRBV23-1 is recorded as an ORF, its role being uncertain. V gave up 2 bases and J gave up 1 base, with 14 bases separating them. The CDR3 is 16 residues long. This CDR3 reads CASSQPVRVGNYGYTF. CDR3 in DNA: TGCGCCAGCAGTCAACCCGTCAGGGTGGGTAACTATGGCTACACCTTC.

The genes are TRBV4-3 and TRBJ2-7, with 8 bases lining up with TRBD2. From germline, CDR1 is LGHNA and CDR2 YSLEER. The trim removed 0 bases at V and 0 bases at J, leaving 13 bases unmatched. CDR3 size: 19 residues. The CDR3 region is CASSQDEGGFSGASYEQYF. Here the CDR3 DNA reads TGCGCCAGCAGCCAAGACGAGGGGGGCTTTAGCGGGGCCTCCTACGAGCAGTACTTC.

This sequence joins TRBV4-2 and TRBJ1-1; 7 bases fit TRBD1. Unmatched junction bases numbered 9, after V lost 5 bases and J lost 3 bases. CDR1 is LGHNA and CDR2 is YNFKEQ in the germline V gene. The CDR3 runs 15 residues. The CDR3 coding sequence is TGTGCCAGCAGCGAGACAGGGAACGGATACACTGAAGCTTTCTTT. This encodes CASSETGNGYTEAFF.

In its sample, this clone was seen once. V usage is TRBV9 and J usage is TRBJ2-7, with D possibly TRBD1 on 6 matching bases. Looked up from germline, CDR1 is SGDLS and CDR2 is YYNGEE. V lost 1 base, J lost 2 bases, and 13 bases lay in between. CDR3 length: 15 residues. The CDR3 DNA is TGTGCCAGCAGCGTACTCCCAGGGGCGACCTACGAGCAGTACTTC. Its protein product is CASSVLPGATYEQYF.

This clone was recorded only once. The rearrangement uses TRBV9 and TRBJ1-2; no clear D. CDR1 is SGDLS, CDR2 YYNGEE, per germline. The CDR3 consists of 15 residues. V lost 1 base and J lost 0, with 10 bases in between. The CDR3 region is CASSVSPGTNYGYTF. The CDR3 nucleotides are TGTGCCAGCAGCGTATCCCCAGGAACTAACTATGGCTACACCTTC.

The V gene is TRBV19, the J gene TRBJ1-1, with 8 bases matching TRBD1. Germline V lookup: CDR1 LNHDA, CDR2 SQIVND (reference sequence). Trimming at V came to 1 base and at J to 1 base, leaving 8 bases not matched to a gene. CDR3 size: 17 residues. The CDR3, as DNA: TGTGCCAGTAGTATAGGGGGGTTCGGGACAGGGAACACTGAAGCTTTCTTT. This codes for CASSIGGFGTGNTEAFF.

The chain has TRBV2 and TRBJ1-4, with D possibly TRBD1 on 5 matching bases. This CDR3 region has 15 residues. Germline V CDR1 and CDR2: SNHLY, FYNNEI. Trimming left V 1 base short and J 7 bases short, with 13 bases between. CDR3 loop: CASSEEGREGEKLFF. The CDR3 DNA is TGTGCCAGCAGTGAAGAGGGCAGGGAGGGTGAAAAACTGTTTTTT.

The chain has TRBV5-1 and TRBJ2-5, with D hard to call. The germline V gene has CDR1 SGHRS and CDR2 YFSETQ. Trimming stripped 7 bases from V and 5 bases from J, with 15 bases between. This CDR3 has 13 residues. CDR3: CASSRDELETQYF. CDR3 in DNA: TGCGCCAGCTCCCGAGATGAGCTTGAGACCCAGTACTTC.

CDR3 sequence reads: CASSVATGFQETQYF. CDR3 bases: TGTGCCAGCAGCGTAGCGACTGGTTTCCAAGAGACCCAGTACTTC. The V call is TRBV9, the J call TRBJ2-5; D remains unclear. CDR3 length: 15 residues. V lost 0 bases to trimming and J lost 1 base, with 10 bases between them. Germline loops: CDR1 SGDLS, CDR2 YYNGEE.

This chain uses TRBV19 with TRBJ1-1; no clear D. The V end was cut by 11 bases, the J end by 4 bases, with 11 bases between. The CDR3 loop spans 11 amino acids. Germline CDR1 is LNHDA and CDR2 is SQIVND (reference sequence). The CDR3 is CASLRGTEAFF. The CDR3 nucleotides are TGTGCCTCCCTTCGGGGCACTGAAGCTTTCTTT.

V gene TRBV10-3 combines with J gene TRBJ2-7; 8 nucleotides align to TRBD2. The length of the CDR3 is 13 residues. From germline, CDR1 is ENHRY and CDR2 SYGVKD. V lost 8 bases to trimming and J lost 6 bases; unmatched junction nucleotides: 9. As DNA, the CDR3 is TGTGCCATCTCCCAGCGGGAGCTGTCCGAGCAGTACTTC. Encoded protein: CAISQRELSEQYF.

The chain joins TRBV4-2 to TRBJ2-2; possible D gene TRBD2, 6 bases. Trimming removed 0 bases at V and 5 bases at J, with 13 bases between. The CDR3 contains 16 residues. Per germline, CDR1 LGHNA and CDR2 YNFKEQ. Written as DNA, the CDR3 is TGTGCCAGCAGCCAAGAAAGTGGTGGAGGGACCGGGGAGCTGTTTTTT. Translated: CASSQESGGGTGELFF.

Note on this clone: A junction boundary mismatches the germline segment, possibly from a read error. The chain couples TRBV29-1 to TRBJ1-2; maybe TRBD1 (6 bases). The germline gives CDR1 SQVTM, CDR2 ANQGSEA. This CDR3 has 12 residues. In nucleotides, the CDR3 is TGCGGCGTGACGACAGGTGATGGGGGCTACACCTTC. Its translation: CGVTTGDGGYTF.

The chain links TRBV19 to TRBJ2-1; TRBD1 matches 8 bases. Per the germline V gene, CDR1 is LNHDA and CDR2 is SQIVND (reference sequence). The junction had 9 bases not matched to a gene; V was cut back by 5 bases and J by 12 bases. The CDR3 loop spans 13 amino acids. In nucleotides, the CDR3 is TGTGCCAGTAGTGGGGTGTCACAGGGGGTGCAGTTCTTC. Residues: CASSGVSQGVQFF. The full variable domain, with the rest looked up from reference TRBV19 and TRBJ2-1, is DGGITQSPKYLFRKEGQNVTLSCEQNLNHDAMYWYRQDPGQGLRLIYYSQIVNDFQKGDIAEGYSVSREKKESFPLTVTSAQKNPTAFYLCASSGVSQGVQFFGPGTRLTVL.

This clone was detected only a few times. J is TRBJ2-3 and V is TRBV4-3; D not certain. V was shortened by 1 base and J by 0 bases, with 8 bases between the two germline ends. This CDR3 has 15 amino acids. Germline loops: CDR1 LGHNA, CDR2 YSLEER. The CDR3 DNA follows: TGCGCCAGCAGCCAAGTCTCGACTAGCACAGATACGCAGTATTTT. Its translation: CASSQVSTSTDTQYF.

This clone has just one count. The chain couples TRBV19 to TRBJ2-2; 8 nucleotides match TRBD2. This CDR3 is 15 amino acids long. V was pared by 3 bases and J by 3 bases, with 3 bases of the junction left unmatched. The germline CDR1 and CDR2 sequences are LNHDA and SQIVND (reference sequence). The CDR3 DNA sequence: TGTGCCAGTAGTATTCTAGCGGGCGACACCGGGGAGCTGTTTTTT. It encodes CASSILAGDTGELFF.

The chain couples TRBV4-3 to TRBJ2-7, with TRBD2 as a possible D gene (6 bases). Germline V gene lookup returns CDR1 LGHNA and CDR2 YSLEER. Trimming left V 3 bases short and J 2 bases short, with 14 bases between. The CDR3 is 15 amino acids. The CDR3 DNA follows: TGCGCCAGCAGCCACGGGACTCACCCAACCTACGAGCAGTACTTC. The encoded protein is CASSHGTHPTYEQYF.

The chain combines TRBV29-1 with TRBJ1-2; tentative D call: TRBD1 (5 bases). CDR3 length equals 13 residues. V gave up 4 bases and J gave up 6 bases, with 15 bases separating them. CDR1 is SQVTM and CDR2 is ANQGSEA in the germline V gene. This chain's CDR3 is CSVATTGVNGYTF. The CDR3 DNA follows: TGCAGCGTTGCCACCACAGGAGTCAATGGCTACACCTTC.

CDR3 loop: CAWSVPQGLGTEAFF. The CDR3 DNA sequence: TGTGCCTGGAGTGTACCACAGGGGCTGGGGACTGAAGCTTTCTTT. The J gene is TRBJ1-1, the V gene TRBV30; 7 bases fit TRBD1. The J segment lost 5 bases and the V segment lost 0 bases, leaving 9 bases of the junction unmatched. The CDR3 spans 15 residues. Germline CDR1 reads GTSNPN; CDR2 reads SVGIG (reference sequence).

V usage is TRBV7-8 and J usage is TRBJ2-3, with D maybe TRBD1 (6 bases). Trimming removed 5 bases at V and 2 bases at J, with 14 bases between. This CDR3 contains 15 residues. The germline gives CDR1 SGHVS, CDR2 FQNEAQ. Here the CDR3 DNA reads TGTGCCAGCAGCCATTTACAGGGAAACACAGATACGCAGTATTTT. It specifies CASSHLQGNTDTQYF.

This clone has just a few counts. This chain links TRBV6-1 with TRBJ2-1; 8 bases fit TRBD1. Germline trimming cut 0 bases from V and 4 bases from J; bases unmatched to any gene: 5. The CDR3 totals 16 residues. Germline values: CDR1 MNHNS, CDR2 SASEGT. The CDR3 is CASSEAGTGVYNEQFF. The CDR3 coding sequence is TGTGCCAGCAGTGAAGCAGGGACAGGAGTTTACAATGAGCAGTTCTTC.

The rearrangement uses TRBV12-5 and TRBJ2-1, with a tentative D call TRBD1 (6 bases). With 5 bases removed from V and 4 bases from J, the gap between germline ends came to 9 bases. The germline gives CDR1 LGHNT, CDR2 FRNRAP. This CDR3 has 13 residues. CDR3 loop: CASGPGQYNEQFF. In DNA, the CDR3 is TGTGCTAGTGGTCCGGGACAATACAATGAGCAGTTCTTC.

J is TRBJ2-7 and V is TRBV6-5, with a possible D match to TRBD1 (6 bases). Germline CDR1 is MNHEY and CDR2 is SVGAGI. The V end lost 3 bases, the J end lost 1 base, and 13 bases lay between the germline ends. The CDR3 extends over 15 amino acids. CDR3 sequence: CASSYDLDRSYEQYF. CDR3 nucleotides: TGTGCCAGCAGTTATGACTTGGACAGATCCTACGAGCAGTACTTC.